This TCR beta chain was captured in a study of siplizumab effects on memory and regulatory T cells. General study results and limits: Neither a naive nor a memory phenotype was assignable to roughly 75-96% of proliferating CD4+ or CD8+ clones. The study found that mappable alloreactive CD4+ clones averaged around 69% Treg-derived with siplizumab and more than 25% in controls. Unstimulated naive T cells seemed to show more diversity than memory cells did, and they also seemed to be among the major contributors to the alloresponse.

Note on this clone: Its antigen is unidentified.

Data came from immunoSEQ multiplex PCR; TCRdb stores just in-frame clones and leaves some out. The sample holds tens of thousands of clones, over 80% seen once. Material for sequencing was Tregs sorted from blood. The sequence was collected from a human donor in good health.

The CDR3 bases are TGTGCCACCAGCAGACTAGCGGGAGTGGAGCAGTACTTC. This codes for CATSRLAGVEQYF. The chain has TRBV15 and TRBJ2-7, with TRBD2 matching 10 bases. CDR1 and CDR2 (germline): LNHNV, YYDKDF (reference sequence). J lost 7 bases, V lost 2 bases, and 2 bases had no gene match. This CDR3 contains 13 residues.